This TCR beta chain comes out of a study of blood T cell repertoires in COVID-19 (dated by TCRdb to between 2020 and 2021). Broadly, across the study: Collaborator samples came from the United States, Italy and Spain and covered acute and convalescent phases of COVID-19. The material from the prospective study consisted of cDNA or gDNA derived from T cells, B-cell-depleted T cells, or PBMCs. Subjects who had been exposed to COVID-19, were actively infected with it, or had recovered from it provided the deeply sampled blood TCRbeta repertoires that made up the dataset. A freely available public database, intended as a resource for researchers studying the immune response to SARS-CoV-2, is where the repertoires were released. The samples were drawn from two sources: the first 160 participants of the ongoing ImmuneRACE study, and 950 to 1,500 subjects contributed by 6 global collaborators. Nearly every sample came with metadata listing a de-identified subject ID, COVID-19 status, age in years and sex. Where available, HLA class I and class II types were taken from metadata supplied by the sample provider and were not determined by assay-based typing. Points the paper makes about the study in general: How much clinical and demographic metadata was included differed by source and by participant, and the metadata was provided uncurated.

A note on this clone: This receptor's antigen is unknown. Base qualities were left out, and no much larger clone turns up one base away.

Reading from cysteine to phenylalanine, the CDR3 counts 14 amino acids. This entry keeps only the CDR3 DNA: 42 bases, framed from base 1. The germline V gene specifies MNHEY as CDR1 and SVGEGT as CDR2. V is clipped by 6 bases and J by 2 bases, and the sequence between their germline boundaries is 14 bases long. The immunoSEQ Assay, a bias-controlled multiplex PCR, was used to amplify TCRbeta CDR3 regions from genomic DNA. In the source study's methods: Within the assay, amplification of reference gene primers was used to estimate how many nucleated cells each sample contained. Sequence reads were collapsed and filtered to measure the absolute abundance of every unique TCRbeta CDR3 rearrangement. Productive Simpson clonality was computed per sample as the square root of Simpson's diversity index over productive rearrangements. TCRdb's version of the immuneACCESS table is confined to in-frame rearrangements and falls short of the full clone set. An unresolved V gene accounts for under half of the shortfall where checked; the remainder is of unknown origin. The V and J calls and the clone size are those of that table, but D and trimming were determined from the DNA. This sample is represented by approximately 98,000 clones; around 81% of them were singletons. The ten largest clones add up to around 4.4% of the sample.

The collaborating institutions used their own protocols to collect whole blood in K2EDTA tubes. For TCRbeta analysis, collaborators shipped samples as frozen whole blood, isolated PBMCs, or DNA extracted from either of those sample types. Material: peripheral blood. The rearrangement joined TRBV6-2 or TRBV6-3 to TRBJ2-7; the D gene is unclear. This clonotype was sampled from a man aged 60 to 69 with acute or convalescent COVID-19. The DNA sequence is TGTGCCAGCAGCCCGAGCGTGGGTCCCTACGAGCAGTACTTC. This yields the protein CASSPSVGPYEQYF.